The present T cell receptor (beta chain) was sequenced within a study of early T cells in non-severe SARS-CoV-2 infection. Study in general: Sequencing targeted bulk RNA from unsorted whole blood, leaving chains unpaired. General study points: In VDJdb matching, anti-spike CD8 responses were favored while private and CD4 specificities went missing.

This clonotype was counted many times. Its matching antigen is unknown. Individually, cDNA molecules had unique molecular identifiers attached to them. TCRdb used MiXCR to reprocess the 5' RACE reads, holding one entry per CDR3 protein. The table has about 37,000 distinct CDR3 sequences, about 5.3% seen once; the top ten hold under 7%. The ends lost 1 base at V and 4 bases at J; junction bases unmatched: 1. The germline V gene has CDR1 SGHTA and CDR2 FQGNSA. The CDR3 contains 15 residues. This clonotype was obtained from an adult who was a healthcare worker with PCR-confirmed SARS-CoV-2 infection or an uninfected control (not recorded which). The chain uses TRBV7-2 and TRBJ2-1, with TRBD2 matching over 10 bases. Here the sequenced sample was whole blood, taken at baseline. The CDR3 is CASSLEGLAYNEQFF. The CDR3 DNA is TGTGCCAGCAGCTTAGAGGGACTAGCGTACAATGAGCAGTTCTTC.